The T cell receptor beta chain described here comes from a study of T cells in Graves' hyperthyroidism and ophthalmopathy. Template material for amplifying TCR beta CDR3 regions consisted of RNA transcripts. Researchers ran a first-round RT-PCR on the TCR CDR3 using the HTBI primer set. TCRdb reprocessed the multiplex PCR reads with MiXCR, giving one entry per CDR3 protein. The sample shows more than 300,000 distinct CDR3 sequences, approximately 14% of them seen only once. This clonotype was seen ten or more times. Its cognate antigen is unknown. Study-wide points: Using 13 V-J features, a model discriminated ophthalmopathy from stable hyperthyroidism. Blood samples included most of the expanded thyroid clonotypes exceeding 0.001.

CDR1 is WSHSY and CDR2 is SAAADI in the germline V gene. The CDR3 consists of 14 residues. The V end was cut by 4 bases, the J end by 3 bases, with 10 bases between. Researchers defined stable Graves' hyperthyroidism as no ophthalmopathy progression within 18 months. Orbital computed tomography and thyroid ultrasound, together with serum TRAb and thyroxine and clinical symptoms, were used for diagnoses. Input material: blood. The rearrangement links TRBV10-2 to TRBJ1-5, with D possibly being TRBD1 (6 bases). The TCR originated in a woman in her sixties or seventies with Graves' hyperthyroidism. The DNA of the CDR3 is TGCGCCAGCAGTGGCCAGGGGCACAATCAGCCCCAGCATTTT. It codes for CASSGQGHNQPQHF.